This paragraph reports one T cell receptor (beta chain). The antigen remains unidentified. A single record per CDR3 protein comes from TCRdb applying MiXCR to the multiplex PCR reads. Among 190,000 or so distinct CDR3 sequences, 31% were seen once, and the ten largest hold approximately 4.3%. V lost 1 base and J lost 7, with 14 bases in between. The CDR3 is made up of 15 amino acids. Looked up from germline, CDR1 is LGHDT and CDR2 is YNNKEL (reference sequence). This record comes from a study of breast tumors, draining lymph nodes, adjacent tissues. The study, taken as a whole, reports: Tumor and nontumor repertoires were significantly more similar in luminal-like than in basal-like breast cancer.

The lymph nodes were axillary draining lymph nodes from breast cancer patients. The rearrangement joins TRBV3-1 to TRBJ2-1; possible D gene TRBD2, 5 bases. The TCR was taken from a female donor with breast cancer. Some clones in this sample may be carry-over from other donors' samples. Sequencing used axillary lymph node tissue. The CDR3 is CASSQGVERYNEQFF. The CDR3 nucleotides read TGTGCCAGCAGCCAAGGCGTCGAGCGGTATAATGAGCAGTTCTTC.